A single sample gave rise to the 23 T cell receptor beta chains below, sequenced in a study of blood T cell repertoires in COVID-19. The repertoire was sequenced with immunoSEQ multiplex PCR; TCRdb's copy has only in-frame clones and lacks some. Of 120,000 to 150,000 clones listed, roughly 86% are singletons. The sample was peripheral blood. The receptors were gathered from a human donor with acute or convalescent COVID-19. The donor label of this sample is uncertain.

This clone was found a few times. V usage is TRBV10-3 and J usage is TRBJ2-1; 9 bases are a match to TRBD1. Germline loops: CDR1 ENHRY, CDR2 SYGVKD. V trimming: 6 bases; J trimming: 5 bases; junction bases outside the gene matches: 11. The length of the CDR3 is 16 residues. DNA of the CDR3: TGTGCCATCAGCGACACCTCCGGGACAGGGAACAATGAGCAGTTCTTC. It specifies CAISDTSGTGNNEQFF.

The chain employs TRBV7-3 and TRBJ1-2, with unresolved D. The CDR3 is 14 amino acids. The germline V gene encodes CDR1 SGHTA and CDR2 FQGTGA. Trimming shortened V by 0 bases and J by 2 bases, and 7 bases separated the two germline ends. The CDR3 reads CASSLTEGNYGYTF. The CDR3 DNA sequence: TGTGCCAGCAGCTTAACGGAGGGCAACTATGGCTACACCTTC.

This sequence joins TRBV6-1 and TRBJ1-6; weak D call: TRBD1 (6 bases). This CDR3 is built from 15 residues. Trimming left V 0 bases short and J 9 bases short, with 12 bases between. Germline values: CDR1 MNHNS, CDR2 SASEGT. The DNA for the CDR3 is TGTGCCAGCAGTGAAGCGCCCAGGGGAGCTTCACCCCTCCACTTT. It specifies CASSEAPRGASPLHF.

This chain connects TRBV6-1 to TRBJ1-2, with a tentative D call TRBD1 (5 bases). Germline CDR1 and CDR2: MNHNS and SASEGT. The V and J ends lost 0 bases and 6 bases respectively, with 8 bases between them. The length of the CDR3 is 13 residues. The CDR3 sequence is CASSEAPRDGYTF. The CDR3 DNA follows: TGTGCCAGCAGTGAAGCGCCCAGGGATGGCTACACCTTC.

This chain connects TRBV3-1 (or the pseudogene TRBV3-2) to TRBJ1-2; no clear D. V gave up 0 bases and J gave up 2 bases, with 13 bases separating them. This CDR3 region has 16 residues. Germline V gene sequence: CDR1 LGHDT, CDR2 YNNKEL (reference sequence). CDR3 nucleotides: TGTGCCAGCAGCCAAGATGTGACCACAGCCAACTATGGCTACACCTTC. Its translation: CASSQDVTTANYGYTF.

In its sample, this clone was seen a few times. This chain uses TRBV5-5 with TRBJ1-5; the D gene is possibly TRBD1 (6 bases). Trimming pared 2 bases from V and 7 bases from J, leaving 13 bases between. The length of the CDR3 is 14 residues. Looked up from germline, CDR1 is SGHKS and CDR2 is YYEKEE (reference sequence). The chain's CDR3 is CASSFRAGEQPQHF. The CDR3 nucleotides are TGTGCCAGCAGCTTTAGGGCAGGGGAACAGCCCCAGCATTTT.

This clone was seen just once. The chain is built from TRBV29-1 and TRBJ1-3; 7 positions agree with TRBD1. The CDR3 has 13 residues. V gave up 3 bases and J gave up 6 bases; unmatched junction bases: 5. Germline V CDR1 and CDR2: SQVTM, ANQGSEA. CDR3 sequence reads: CSVEARGANTIYF. The CDR3 DNA sequence: TGCAGCGTTGAGGCCAGGGGGGCAAACACCATATATTTT.

This chain links TRBV19 with TRBJ1-4; 8 positions agree with TRBD1. The CDR3 runs 15 residues. Germline CDR1 reads LNHDA; CDR2 reads SQIVND (reference sequence). Unmatched junction bases numbered 8, after V lost 5 bases and J lost 6 bases. CDR3 sequence reads: CASSSPGQVDEKLFF. CDR3 nucleotides: TGTGCCAGTAGTTCCCCGGGACAGGTGGATGAAAAACTGTTTTTT.

This clone turned up a few times. The gene calls are TRBV2 and TRBJ2-2, with a possible D match to TRBD2 (5 bases). The CDR3 length is 14 residues. V was shortened by 4 bases and J by 4 bases, with 10 bases between the two germline ends. Germline CDR1 reads SNHLY; CDR2 reads FYNNEI. CDR3 in amino acids: CASSGLEGTGELFF. In DNA form, the CDR3 reads TGTGCCAGCAGTGGGCTTGAGGGCACCGGGGAGCTGTTTTTT.

The chain recombines TRBV19 with TRBJ2-2, with TRBD1 matching 8 bases. The CDR3 has 18 residues. Germline V gives CDR1 LNHDA, CDR2 SQIVND (reference sequence). The V and J ends lost 3 bases and 2 bases, in that order; junction bases with no gene match: 11. The CDR3 coding sequence is TGTGCCAGTAGTATCGGTAGGGCAGGGGGCACTAACACCGGGGAGCTGTTTTTT. Translation: CASSIGRAGGTNTGELFF.

This rearrangement joins TRBV19 to TRBJ1-1; D gene ambiguous. The CDR3 is made up of 14 amino acids. Trimming shortened V by 1 base and J by 10 bases, and 16 bases separated the two germline ends. From germline, CDR1 is LNHDA and CDR2 SQIVND (reference sequence). CDR3 sequence reads: CASSIGHERSGAFF. CDR3 nucleotides: TGTGCCAGTAGTATAGGTCACGAGCGGAGTGGAGCTTTCTTT.

The chain carries TRBV30 and TRBJ1-5, with TRBD1 identical over 7 bases. This CDR3 comprises 13 residues. Trimming took 4 bases from V and 3 from J; bases not matched to a gene: 3. Germline lookup yields CDR1 GTSNPN and CDR2 SVGIG (reference sequence). As DNA, the CDR3 is TGTGCCTGGACGACAGGGAACAATCAGCCCCAGCATTTT. This codes for CAWTTGNNQPQHF.

The table lists this clone with a few counts. The junction does not match germline at one end; this may be a read error. This chain links TRBV2 with TRBJ2-3; D uncertain. The CDR3 runs 17 residues. The germline V gene has CDR1 SNHLY and CDR2 FYNNEI. The CDR3 nucleotides are TGTGCCAGCAGCGAAGGCGACTTGCCTAATTTCACAGATACGCAGTATTTT. Amino acids: CASSEGDLPNFTDTQYF. The entire variable domain, with the rest obtained from reference TRBV2 and TRBJ2-3, is as follows: EPEVTQTPSHQVTQMGQEVILRCVPISNHLYFYWYRQILGQKVEFLVSFYNNEISEKSEIFDDQFSVERPDGSNFTLKIRSTKLEDSAMYFCASSEGDLPNFTDTQYFGPGTRLTVL.

The gene calls are TRBV30 and TRBJ1-2; TRBD1 agrees at 11 bases. This CDR3 has 14 residues. V dropped 2 bases and J dropped 8; count of bases not matched to a gene: 7. CDR1 is GTSNPN and CDR2 is SVGIG in the germline V gene (reference sequence). The CDR3 spells CAWSPTDRGLGYTF. The DNA for the CDR3 is TGTGCCTGGAGTCCGACGGACAGGGGGCTCGGCTACACCTTC.

The chain employs TRBV5-1 and TRBJ2-3; D possibly corresponds to TRBD2 (5 bases). The V and J ends lost 4 bases and 6 bases respectively, with 18 bases between them. The CDR3 is made up of 15 amino acids. In germline, CDR1 is SGHRS, CDR2 YFSETQ. The CDR3 nucleotides read TGCGCCAGCAGCCTCGGGGATTTGGAGGCGGATACGCAGTATTTT. Translation gives CASSLGDLEADTQYF.

This chain links TRBV6-5 with TRBJ2-7; 9 nucleotides match TRBD1. The germline gives CDR1 MNHEY, CDR2 SVGAGI. V shed 4 bases, J shed 6 bases, and the junction held 7 bases outside the gene matches. CDR3 length: 14 residues. The CDR3 DNA reads as TGTGCCAGCAGTTCGCTGAACAGGGGGCGCGAGCAGTACTTC. Its protein product is CASSSLNRGREQYF.

DNA of the CDR3: TGTGCCAGCAGTTACTCTAGCGGGGGGGCCGATGAGCAGTTCTTC. Protein product: CASSYSSGGADEQFF. V usage is TRBV6-5 and J usage is TRBJ2-1, with 11 bases that match TRBD2. V gave up 0 bases and J gave up 8 bases; unmatched junction bases: 3. CDR3 size: 15 residues. CDR1 MNHEY and CDR2 SVGAGI come from the germline V gene.

This chain uses TRBV6-6 with TRBJ1-6; a possible D gene is TRBD1 (5 bases). This CDR3 has 17 amino acids. The ends were cut back, 5 bases at V and 9 bases at J, with 23 bases in the middle. CDR1 is MNHNY, CDR2 SVGAGI, per germline (reference sequence). The CDR3 protein is CASSPQNRGRLVSPLHF. Here the CDR3 DNA reads TGTGCCAGCAGTCCACAAAATCGGGGGAGGTTAGTTTCACCCCTCCACTTT.

The V call is TRBV4-3, the J call TRBJ1-6; D ambiguous. Trimming pared 0 bases from V and 9 bases from J, leaving 9 bases between. Germline values: CDR1 LGHNA, CDR2 YSLEER. This CDR3 spans 14 amino acids. The CDR3 reads CASSQEVNTSPLHF. The CDR3 region has the DNA TGCGCCAGCAGCCAAGAAGTCAACACTTCACCCCTCCACTTT.

The chain couples TRBV10-3 to TRBJ2-5, with 9 positions matching TRBD1. The CDR3 has 16 residues. Germline V gene lookup returns CDR1 ENHRY and CDR2 SYGVKD. V gave up 4 bases and J gave up 1 base; unmatched junction bases: 7. In DNA, the CDR3 is TGTGCCATCAGTGTTCAAACAGGGGGCCTCCAAGAGACCCAGTACTTC. Translation: CAISVQTGGLQETQYF.

The V and J genes are TRBV23-1 and TRBJ2-5; 7 bases fit TRBD2. TRBV23-1 is an ORF; its function is uncertain. The CDR3 runs 15 residues. Trimming at V came to 6 bases and at J to 4 bases, leaving 11 bases not matched to a gene. The CDR3 loop reads CASSRGTTAGETQYF. CDR3 sequence (DNA): TGCGCCAGCAGCCGAGGGACTACCGCTGGAGAGACCCAGTACTTC.

V usage is TRBV3-1 (or the pseudogene TRBV3-2) and J usage is TRBJ2-7; 10 nucleotides agree with TRBD1. The CDR3 length is 15 residues. Germline trimming cut 2 bases from V and 4 bases from J; bases unmatched to any gene: 5. Germline loops: CDR1 LGHDT, CDR2 YNNKEL (reference sequence). In DNA, the CDR3 is TGTGCCAGCAGCCAATCCGGGACAGGGGATTACGAGCAGTACTTC. Its protein is CASSQSGTGDYEQYF.

The rearrangement joins TRBV30 to TRBJ1-4; D gene uncertain. There are 14 residues in the CDR3. V was shortened by 0 bases and J by 0 bases, with 5 bases between the two germline ends. Germline CDR1 GTSNPN, CDR2 SVGIG (reference sequence). The CDR3 nucleotides read TGTGCCTGGAGTGTCTATGCAACTAATGAAAAACTGTTTTTT. It translates to CAWSVYATNEKLFF. The full variable domain, in which reference TRBV30 and TRBJ1-4 provide the parts outside the CDR3, is SQTIHQWPATLVQPVGSPLSLECTVEGTSNPNLYWYRQAAGRGLQLLFYSVGIGQISSEVPQNLSASRPQDRQFILSSKKLLLSDSGFYLCAWSVYATNEKLFFGSGTQLSVL.